This TCR beta chain appears in the sequencing data of a study of blood T cells in healthy people across ages. Points on this clonotype: Its target is unknown.

Findings and caveats of the study: The recorded TCR beta diversity per million T cells decreased in a roughly linear manner with age.

Next came a second PCR, run for about 6 to 12 cycles, which used a sample-barcoded 5' primer along with a J-beta primer mix. TCRdb reprocessed the 5' RACE reads with MiXCR, giving one entry per CDR3 protein. Of over a million distinct CDR3 sequences in the sample, roughly 45% were seen once. Total RNA extraction produced at least 5 micrograms (per sample) for the study. Sequences were obtained from blood. This TCR derives from a woman aged 55-75 years in good health.

CDR3 in amino acids: CSVGRSGTDTQYF. The CDR3, as DNA: TGCAGCGTTGGACGTAGCGGCACAGATACGCAGTATTTT. The V and J genes are TRBV29-1 and TRBJ2-3; D may be TRBD2 (5 bases). This CDR3 comprises 13 residues. The germline CDR1 and CDR2 sequences are SQVTM and ANQGSEA. With 4 bases removed from V and 1 base from J, the gap between germline ends came to 9 bases.